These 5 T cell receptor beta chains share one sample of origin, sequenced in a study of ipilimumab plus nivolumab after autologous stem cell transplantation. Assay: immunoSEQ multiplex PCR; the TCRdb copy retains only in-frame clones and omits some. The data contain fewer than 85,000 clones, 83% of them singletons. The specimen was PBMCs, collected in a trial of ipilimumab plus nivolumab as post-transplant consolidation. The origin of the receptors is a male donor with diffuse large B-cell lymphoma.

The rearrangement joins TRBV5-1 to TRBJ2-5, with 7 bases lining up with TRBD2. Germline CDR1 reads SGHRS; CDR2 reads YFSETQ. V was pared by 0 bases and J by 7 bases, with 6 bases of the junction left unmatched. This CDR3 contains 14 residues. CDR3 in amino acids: CASSLESSGGTQYF. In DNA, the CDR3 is TGCGCCAGCAGCTTGGAGTCTAGCGGTGGGACCCAGTACTTC.

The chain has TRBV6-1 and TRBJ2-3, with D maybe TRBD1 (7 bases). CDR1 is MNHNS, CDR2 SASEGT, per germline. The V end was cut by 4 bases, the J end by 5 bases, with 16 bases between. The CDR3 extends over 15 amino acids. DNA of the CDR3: TGTGCCAGCAGTGGCCAGGGGGGAAAGGTAGATACGCAGTATTTT. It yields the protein CASSGQGGKVDTQYF.

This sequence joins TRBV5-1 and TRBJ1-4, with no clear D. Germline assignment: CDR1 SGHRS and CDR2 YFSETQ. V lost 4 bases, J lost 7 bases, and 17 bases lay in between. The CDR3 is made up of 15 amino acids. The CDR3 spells CASSPLFLTGEKLFF. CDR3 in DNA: TGCGCCAGCAGCCCATTATTTCTCACCGGTGAAAAACTGTTTTTT. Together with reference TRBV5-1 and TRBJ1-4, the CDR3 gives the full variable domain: KAGVTQTPRYLIKTRGQQVTLSCSPISGHRSVSWYQQTPGQGLQFLFEYFSETQRNKGNFPGRFSGRQFSNSRSEMNVSTLELGDSALYLCASSPLFLTGEKLFFGSGTQLSVL.

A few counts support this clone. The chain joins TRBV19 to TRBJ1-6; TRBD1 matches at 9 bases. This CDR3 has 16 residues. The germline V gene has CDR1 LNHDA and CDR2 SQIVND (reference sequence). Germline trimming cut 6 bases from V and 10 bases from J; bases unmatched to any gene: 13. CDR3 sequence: CASRQSPGTGKSPLHF. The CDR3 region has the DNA TGTGCCAGTAGACAAAGTCCCGGGACAGGGAAATCACCCCTCCACTTT.

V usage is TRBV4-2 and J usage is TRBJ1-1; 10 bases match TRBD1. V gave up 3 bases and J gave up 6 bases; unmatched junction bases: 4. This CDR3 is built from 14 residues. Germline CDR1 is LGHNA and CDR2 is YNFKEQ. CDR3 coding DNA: TGTGCCAGCAGCCAGAGACAGGGGGCCGCTGAAGCTTTCTTT. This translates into CASSQRQGAAEAFF.